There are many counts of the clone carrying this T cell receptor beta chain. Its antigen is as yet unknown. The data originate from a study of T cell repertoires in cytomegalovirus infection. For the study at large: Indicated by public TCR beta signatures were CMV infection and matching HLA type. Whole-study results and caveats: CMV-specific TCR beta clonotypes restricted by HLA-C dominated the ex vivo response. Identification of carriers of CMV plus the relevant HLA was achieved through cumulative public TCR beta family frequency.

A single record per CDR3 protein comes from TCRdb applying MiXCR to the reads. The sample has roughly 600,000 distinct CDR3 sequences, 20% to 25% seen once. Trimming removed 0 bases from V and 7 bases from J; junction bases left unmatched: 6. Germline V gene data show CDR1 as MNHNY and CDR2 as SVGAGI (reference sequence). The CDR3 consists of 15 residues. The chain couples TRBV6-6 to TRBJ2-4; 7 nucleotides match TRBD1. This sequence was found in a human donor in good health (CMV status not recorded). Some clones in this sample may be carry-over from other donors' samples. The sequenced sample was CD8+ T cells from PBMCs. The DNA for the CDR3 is TGTGCCAGCAGTTACTCGCGACAGGGAACGAACATTCAGTACTTC. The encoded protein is CASSYSRQGTNIQYF.